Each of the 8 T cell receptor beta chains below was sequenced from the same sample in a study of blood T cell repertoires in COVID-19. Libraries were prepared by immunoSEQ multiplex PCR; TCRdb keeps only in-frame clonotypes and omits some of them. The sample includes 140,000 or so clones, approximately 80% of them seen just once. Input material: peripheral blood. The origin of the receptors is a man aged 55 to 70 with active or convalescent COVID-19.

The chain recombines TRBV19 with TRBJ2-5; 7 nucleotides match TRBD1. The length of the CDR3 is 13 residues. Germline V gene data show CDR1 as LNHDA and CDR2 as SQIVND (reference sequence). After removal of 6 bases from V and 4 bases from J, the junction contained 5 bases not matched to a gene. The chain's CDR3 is CASSQNRGETQYF. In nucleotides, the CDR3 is TGTGCCAGTAGCCAGAACAGGGGAGAGACCCAGTACTTC.

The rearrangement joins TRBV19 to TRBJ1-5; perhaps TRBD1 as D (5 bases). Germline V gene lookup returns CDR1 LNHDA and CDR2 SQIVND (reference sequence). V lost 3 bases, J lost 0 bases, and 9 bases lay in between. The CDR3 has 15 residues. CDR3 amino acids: CASSIDRISNQPQHF. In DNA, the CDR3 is TGTGCCAGTAGTATCGACAGAATTAGCAATCAGCCCCAGCATTTT.

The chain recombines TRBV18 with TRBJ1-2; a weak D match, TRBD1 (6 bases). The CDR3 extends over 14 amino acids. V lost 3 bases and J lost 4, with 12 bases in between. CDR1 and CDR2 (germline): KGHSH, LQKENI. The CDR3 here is CASSPAGGGYGYTF. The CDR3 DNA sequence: TGTGCCAGCTCACCGGCTGGGGGCGGCTATGGCTACACCTTC.

The CDR3 DNA reads as TGCGCCAGCAGCCAAGTCACCGGACAGCGAACTTACTCTGGAAACACCATATATTTT. This sequence encodes CASSQVTGQRTYSGNTIYF. The V and J genes are TRBV4-1 and TRBJ1-3; perhaps TRBD1 as D (6 bases). The germline V gene encodes CDR1 MGHRA and CDR2 YSYEKL. V was clipped by 1 base and J by 0 bases, with 19 bases between them. The CDR3 has 19 residues.

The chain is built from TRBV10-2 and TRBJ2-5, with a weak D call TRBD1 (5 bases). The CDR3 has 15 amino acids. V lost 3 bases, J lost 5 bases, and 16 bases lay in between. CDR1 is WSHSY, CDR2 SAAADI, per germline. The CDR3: CASSELSGYRETQYF. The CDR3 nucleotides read TGCGCCAGCAGTGAATTATCAGGGTACAGGGAGACCCAGTACTTC.

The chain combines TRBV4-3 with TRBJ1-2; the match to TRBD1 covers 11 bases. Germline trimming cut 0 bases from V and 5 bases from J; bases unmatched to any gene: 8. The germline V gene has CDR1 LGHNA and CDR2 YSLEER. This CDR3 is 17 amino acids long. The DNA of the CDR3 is TGCGCCAGCAGCCAAGATCGCGGACAGGGGGCTTGGTATGGCTACACCTTC. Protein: CASSQDRGQGAWYGYTF.

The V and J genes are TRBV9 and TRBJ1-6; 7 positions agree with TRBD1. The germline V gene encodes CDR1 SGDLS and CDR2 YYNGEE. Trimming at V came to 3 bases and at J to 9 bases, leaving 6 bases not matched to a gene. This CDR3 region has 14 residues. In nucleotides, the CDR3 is TGTGCCAGCAGCGGAAGACAGGGTGGTTCACCCCTCCACTTT. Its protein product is CASSGRQGGSPLHF.

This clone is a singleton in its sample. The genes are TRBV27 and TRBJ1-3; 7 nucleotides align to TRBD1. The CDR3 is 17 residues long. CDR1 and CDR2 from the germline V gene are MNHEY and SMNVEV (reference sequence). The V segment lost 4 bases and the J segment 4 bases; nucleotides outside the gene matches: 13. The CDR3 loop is CASSSAAGRTGGNTIYF. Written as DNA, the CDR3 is TGTGCCAGCAGTTCTGCTGCGGGCCGGACAGGCGGAAACACCATATATTTT.